The present entry profiles one T cell receptor beta chain with its context. Its antigen is still unknown. Sequenced by immunoSEQ multiplex PCR; TCRdb stores in-frame clones only, minus some. The table lists around 370,000 clones, about 96% of them singletons. This sample was included in a study of shared clonotypes between healthy human individuals. The wider study: Donors, aged 18 to 49, were a couple of women and a few men. Study-level results: Depth was large, yet rarefaction showed that sorted-subset sequencing was incomplete.

The CDR3 is made up of 17 amino acids. Unmatched junction bases numbered 8, after V lost 1 base and J lost 3 bases. Germline V lookup: CDR1 SGHRS, CDR2 YFSETQ. CD8 memory cells included CD45RO+ cells plus CCR7-negative CD45RA+ TemRA cells. Sequenced: memory CD8+ T cells sorted from blood. Subset indicated: CD45RO+ cells pooled with CCR7-negative TemRA cells. The chain carries TRBV5-1 and TRBJ2-3; 10 bases are shared with TRBD2. The TCR was taken from a man aged 30 to 39 in good health. The CDR3 sequence: CASSLSFASGSTDTQYF. The DNA of the CDR3 is TGCGCCAGCAGCTTGTCCTTCGCTAGCGGGAGTACAGATACGCAGTATTTT.